The 22 T cell receptor beta chains reported below all come from one sample, sequenced in a study of T cells in localized non-small cell lung cancer. Repertoires were generated with immunoSEQ multiplex PCR, while TCRdb's copy carries only in-frame clones and drops some. The sample lists tens of thousands of clones; roughly 90% were seen once. This sample comprised peripheral blood, obtained before any cancer treatment. These receptors came from an older female donor with stage I squamous cell lung carcinoma.

The chain employs TRBV5-4 and TRBJ2-7; tentatively, D is TRBD2 (5 bases). V shed 0 bases and J shed 3 bases, with 10 bases lying between them. Germline CDR1 is SGHNT and CDR2 is YYREEE (reference sequence). The CDR3 length is 14 residues. The CDR3, as DNA: TGTGCCAGCAGCTTGGAGGAGGAATTCTACGAGCAGTACTTC. This translates into CASSLEEEFYEQYF.

V is TRBV18 and J is TRBJ1-2, with TRBD1 as a possible D gene (6 bases). This CDR3 is 16 amino acids long. Deletions cut 7 bases from V and 6 bases from J, with 24 bases between. In germline, CDR1 is KGHSH, CDR2 LQKENI. The CDR3, as DNA: TGTGCCAGCTTCCAAGAGGGGCAGACAAGGGGGAATGGCTACACCTTC. This translates into CASFQEGQTRGNGYTF.

The chain carries TRBV7-6 and TRBJ2-7; D remains unclear. The CDR3 length is 14 residues. Germline-derived CDR1 and CDR2 are SGHVS and FNYEAQ. V dropped 1 base and J dropped 2 bases, with 9 bases sitting between them. The CDR3 is CASSLGTSAYEQYF. CDR3 in DNA: TGTGCCAGCAGCTTAGGAACAAGCGCCTACGAGCAGTACTTC. Drawing the rest from reference TRBV7-6 and TRBJ2-7, the complete variable domain is GAGVSQSPRYKVTKRGQDVALRCDPISGHVSLYWYRQALGQGPEFLTYFNYEAQQDKSGLPNDRFSAERPEGSISTLTIQRTEQRDSAMYRCASSLGTSAYEQYFGPGTRLTVT.

The chain links TRBV7-9 to TRBJ2-3; 12 bases are a match to TRBD2. With 2 bases clipped from V and 2 bases from J, the junction kept 2 bases outside the gene matches. The CDR3 sequence is 16 residues long. CDR1 is SEHNR and CDR2 is FQNEAQ in the germline V gene (reference sequence). CDR3 amino acids: CASSLTSGRPTDTQYF. In DNA, the CDR3 is TGTGCCAGCAGCTTAACTAGCGGGAGGCCCACAGATACGCAGTATTTT. Together with reference TRBV7-9 and TRBJ2-3, the CDR3 gives the full variable domain: DTGVSQNPRHKITKRGQNVTFRCDPISEHNRLYWYRQTLGQGPEFLTYFQNEAQLEKSRLLSDRFSAERPKGSFSTLEIQRTEQGDSAMYLCASSLTSGRPTDTQYFGPGTRLTVL.

V usage is TRBV6-4 and J usage is TRBJ1-5; unclear D gene. The V end was cut by 6 bases, the J end by 1 base, with 10 bases between. CDR3 length equals 14 residues. From germline, CDR1 is MRHNA and CDR2 SNTAGT. In DNA, the CDR3 is TGTGCCAGCAGAGCCTTTAGGAGCAATCAGCCCCAGCATTTT. Encoded protein: CASRAFRSNQPQHF.

This chain connects TRBV19 to TRBJ1-1; D may be TRBD1 (5 bases). CDR3 length: 14 amino acids. The germline gives CDR1 LNHDA, CDR2 SQIVND (reference sequence). V gave up 6 bases and J gave up 1 base, with 12 bases separating them. The CDR3, as DNA: TGTGCCAGTAGGCCAGGGCCGGGGAACACTGAAGCTTTCTTT. It encodes CASRPGPGNTEAFF.

DNA for the CDR3: TGTGCCAGCAGCCTTAGGTCCGGGACAGACGTTGGACCGAACACCGGGGAGCTGTTTTTT. Protein sequence: CASSLRSGTDVGPNTGELFF. The chain employs TRBV7-8 and TRBJ2-2, with 7 bases identical to TRBD1. CDR3 size: 20 residues. CDR1 is SGHVS and CDR2 is FQNEAQ in the germline V gene. Trimming cost V 5 bases and J 0 bases; bases outside gene matches: 18.

The V and J genes are TRBV7-2 and TRBJ1-2; no reliable D call. The germline V gene encodes CDR1 SGHTA and CDR2 FQGNSA. Trimming took off 3 bases at V and 3 bases at J, with 17 bases between the two ends. CDR3 size: 16 residues. CDR3 in amino acids: CASSFYDPDGDYGYTF. The CDR3 nucleotides are TGTGCCAGCAGCTTCTACGACCCAGATGGGGACTATGGCTACACCTTC.

The rearrangement links TRBV10-3 to TRBJ2-1, with TRBD1 matching 12 bases. The J segment lost 8 bases and the V segment lost 3 bases, leaving 5 bases of the junction unmatched. Germline CDR1 and CDR2: ENHRY and SYGVKD. This CDR3 comprises 15 residues. The CDR3 spells CAISDPGQGADEQFF. The CDR3 nucleotides read TGTGCCATCAGTGACCCGGGACAGGGGGCTGATGAGCAGTTCTTC.

This sequence joins TRBV7-2 and TRBJ1-3; 7 bases agree with TRBD1. CDR3 length equals 15 residues. In germline, CDR1 is SGHTA, CDR2 FQGNSA. Trimming took 6 bases from V and 0 from J; bases not matched to a gene: 5. The CDR3 DNA follows: TGTGCCAGCAGTCCACAGGGGAACTCTGGAAACACCATATATTTT. It is translated as CASSPQGNSGNTIYF.

This sequence joins TRBV11-3 and TRBJ2-2; the match to TRBD1 covers 8 bases. CDR1 is SGHNT and CDR2 is YENEEA in the germline V gene. Trimming at V came to 0 bases and at J to 7 bases, leaving 4 bases not matched to a gene. The CDR3 length is 15 residues. The CDR3 sequence: CASSLDRGRIGELFF. CDR3 coding DNA: TGTGCCAGCAGCTTAGACAGGGGGCGCATCGGGGAGCTGTTTTTT.

This chain joins TRBV7-2 and TRBJ1-5, with 8 nucleotides matching TRBD1. The length of the CDR3 is 15 residues. The V gene's germline CDR1 is SGHTA and CDR2 FQGNSA. J was trimmed by 6 bases and V by 1 base; bases with no gene match: 5. CDR3 loop: CASSLGARGLQPQHF. The CDR3 nucleotides read TGTGCCAGCAGCTTAGGGGCCAGGGGGCTTCAGCCCCAGCATTTT. The full variable domain, rest sourced from reference TRBV7-2 and TRBJ1-5, is GAGVSQSPSNKVTEKGKDVELRCDPISGHTALYWYRQSLGQGLEFLIYFQGNSAPDKSGLPSDRFSAERTGGSVSTLTIQRTQQEDSAVYLCASSLGARGLQPQHFGDGTRLSIL.

This clone has just a few counts. The rearrangement uses TRBV19 and TRBJ1-4, with 7 bases matching TRBD1. The CDR3 consists of 16 residues. Per germline, CDR1 LNHDA and CDR2 SQIVND (reference sequence). Trimming took 1 base from V and 2 from J; bases not matched to a gene: 4. The chain's CDR3 is CASSIVQGWTNEKLFF. The CDR3 DNA is TGTGCCAGTAGTATAGTACAGGGGTGGACTAATGAAAAACTGTTTTTT.

The rearrangement links TRBV9 to TRBJ1-1, with no clear D. CDR1 and CDR2 from the germline V gene are SGDLS and YYNGEE. This CDR3 is 13 amino acids long. Trimming took 0 bases from V and 11 from J, leaving 14 bases between them. The CDR3 DNA sequence: TGTGCCAGCAGCGTAGGGGTTGGGTCCGAGGCTTTCTTT. It codes for CASSVGVGSEAFF.

This clone was found once. The chain links TRBV19 to TRBJ1-2; D remains unclear. The ends were cut back, 6 bases at V and 6 bases at J, with 11 bases in the middle. The CDR3 is 12 amino acids. Germline CDR1 LNHDA, CDR2 SQIVND (reference sequence). DNA for the CDR3: TGTGCCAGTAGAAGACCAGCAAATGGCTACACCTTC. The encoded protein is CASRRPANGYTF.

The chain uses TRBV18 and TRBJ2-2, with D hard to call. This CDR3 contains 13 residues. The V and J ends lost 8 bases and 0 bases respectively, with 7 bases between them. Per the germline V gene, CDR1 is KGHSH and CDR2 is LQKENI. CDR3 bases: TGTGCCAGCGGGCAGTCGAACACCGGGGAGCTGTTTTTT. It codes for CASGQSNTGELFF.

V and J are TRBV11-1 and TRBJ2-5; no clear D. Looked up from germline, CDR1 is SGHAT and CDR2 is FQDESV (reference sequence). The CDR3 runs 12 residues. Trimming took off 5 bases at V and 1 base at J, with 5 bases between the two ends. CDR3 sequence: CASSRIQETQYF. CDR3 coding DNA: TGTGCCAGCAGCCGGATCCAAGAGACCCAGTACTTC.

The chain has TRBV20-1 and TRBJ2-3; D may be TRBD2 (7 bases). This CDR3 has 11 residues. Germline V gene lookup returns CDR1 DFQATT and CDR2 SNEGSKA (reference sequence). CDR3 in DNA: TGCAGCGGGGGGCACACAGATACGCAGTATTTT. It codes for CSGGHTDTQYF.

J is TRBJ2-5 and V is TRBV5-5; 7 bases are a match to TRBD1. The J call may not be correct, given that the DNA end is closer to TRBJ2-7. The CDR3 covers 18 residues. Germline loops: CDR1 SGHKS, CDR2 YYEKEE (reference sequence). In DNA, the CDR3 is TGTGCCAGCAGTTCTATACCGGGACAGAGAACACTTACCTACGAGCAGTACTTC. Encoded protein: CASSSIPGQRTLTYEQYF.

This clone has a single count. The chain links TRBV19 to TRBJ2-5; D possibly corresponds to TRBD2 (6 bases). This CDR3 is 15 amino acids long. CDR1 and CDR2 from the germline V gene are LNHDA and SQIVND (reference sequence). Trimming removed 5 bases from V and 2 bases from J, with 15 bases in between. The CDR3 protein is CASSFAGRTQETQYF. The DNA for the CDR3 is TGTGCCAGTAGTTTCGCGGGACGGACTCAAGAGACCCAGTACTTC.

The J gene is TRBJ2-5, the V gene TRBV5-1, with no clear D. The germline gives CDR1 SGHRS, CDR2 YFSETQ. V lost 4 bases and J lost 2, with 12 bases in between. The CDR3 is 14 residues long. The CDR3 DNA reads as TGCGCCAGCAGCGAGGCCCCACCACAAGAGACCCAGTACTTC. Its translation is CASSEAPPQETQYF.

V is TRBV7-8 and J is TRBJ2-7, with 7 positions matching TRBD2. The germline gives CDR1 SGHVS, CDR2 FQNEAQ. The V segment lost 3 bases and the J segment 5 bases; nucleotides outside the gene matches: 1. The CDR3 consists of 12 residues. The CDR3: CASSFAGDEQYF. The CDR3 DNA reads as TGTGCCAGCAGCTTCGCGGGAGACGAGCAGTACTTC.